A single sample is the source of the 9 T cell receptor beta chains below, sequenced in a study of graft-versus-host responses after intestinal transplantation. These TCRs are of unknown antigen specificity. Sequenced by immunoSEQ multiplex PCR; TCRdb stores in-frame clones only, minus some. The table includes nearly 90,000 clones, roughly four fifths detected once. The sample here was unstimulated CD8+ T cells sorted from spleen or lymph node cells, taken before intestinal transplant. The receptors were gathered from a human donor who received an intestinal transplant.

The rearrangement joins TRBV5-6 to TRBJ1-2; a weak D match, TRBD1 (6 bases). Trimming left V 4 bases short and J 4 bases short, with 14 bases between. Germline V gene sequence: CDR1 SGHDT, CDR2 YYEEEE. The CDR3 has 14 residues. The CDR3 region is CASSPKGGSYGYTF. The CDR3 nucleotides read TGTGCCAGCAGCCCGAAGGGGGGTTCCTATGGCTACACCTTC.

V usage is TRBV6-6 and J usage is TRBJ2-7; maybe TRBD1 (6 bases). Germline V gives CDR1 MNHNY, CDR2 SVGAGI (reference sequence). The CDR3 is made up of 14 amino acids. The V end was cut by 6 bases, the J end by 3 bases, with 15 bases between. Here the CDR3 reads CASSPLGGVYEQYF. The CDR3 nucleotides are TGTGCCAGCAGCCCACTAGGGGGAGTCTACGAGCAGTACTTC.

This sequence joins TRBV4-1 and TRBJ1-2; D unresolved. V was cut by 2 bases and J by 5 bases, with 15 bases left in between. The CDR3 has 15 amino acids. Per germline, CDR1 MGHRA and CDR2 YSYEKL. The CDR3 bases are TGCGCCAGCAGCCAAAGAACGGCCAGGTGGTATGGCTACACCTTC. It encodes CASSQRTARWYGYTF.

The chain links TRBV30 to TRBJ2-7; 8 bases match TRBD1. Germline assignment: CDR1 GTSNPN and CDR2 SVGIG (reference sequence). The CDR3 extends over 12 amino acids. Trimming removed 7 bases from V and 4 bases from J; junction bases left unmatched: 6. The DNA of the CDR3 is TGTGCCTTCCAGGGGGCTGGGTACGAGCAGTACTTC. Its translation: CAFQGAGYEQYF.

The V gene is TRBV4-1, the J gene TRBJ1-1; tentatively, D is TRBD1 (5 bases). Deletions cut 5 bases from V and 1 base from J, with 26 bases between. The CDR3 is 19 amino acids. The germline V gene encodes CDR1 MGHRA and CDR2 YSYEKL. The CDR3 DNA is TGCGCCAGCAGCTCGGGGGGGAGTGCGAAAGGGGTGGGGAACACTGAAGCTTTCTTT. This codes for CASSSGGSAKGVGNTEAFF.

Concerning this clone itself: Different DNA sequences within this sample yield the same CDR3. The chain recombines TRBV7-2 with TRBJ2-1; D is unclear. Trimming left V 2 bases short and J 4 bases short, with 6 bases between. CDR3 size: 13 residues. Per germline, CDR1 SGHTA and CDR2 FQGNSA. CDR3 amino acids: CASSLWGYNEQFF. The DNA for the CDR3 is TGTGCCAGCAGCTTATGGGGTTACAATGAGCAGTTCTTC.

The V call is TRBV28, the J call TRBJ1-5; no firm D call. V lost 2 bases, J lost 5 bases, and 7 bases lay in between. Germline-derived CDR1 and CDR2 are MDHEN and SYDVKM. CDR3 length: 13 amino acids. CDR3 loop: CASSLGNDQPQHF. CDR3 sequence (DNA): TGTGCCAGCAGTTTAGGGAACGATCAGCCCCAGCATTTT. The full variable domain, with the rest looked up from reference TRBV28 and TRBJ1-5, is DVKVTQSSRYLVKRTGEKVFLECVQDMDHENMFWYRQDPGLGLRLIYFSYDVKMKEKGDIPEGYSVSREKKERFSLILESASTNQTSMYLCASSLGNDQPQHFGDGTRLSIL.

V and J are TRBV5-1 and TRBJ2-5; 9 bases agree with TRBD1. Germline CDR1 SGHRS, CDR2 YFSETQ. This CDR3 comprises 13 residues. V lost 4 bases to trimming and J lost 6 bases; unmatched junction nucleotides: 4. The CDR3 DNA follows: TGCGCCAGCAGCGCAGGGACAGGGAAGACCCAGTACTTC. Protein: CASSAGTGKTQYF.

The chain is built from TRBV6-5 and TRBJ1-6, with TRBD1 matching 7 bases. CDR1 MNHEY and CDR2 SVGAGI come from the germline V gene. The V and J ends lost 5 bases and 6 bases, in that order; junction bases with no gene match: 4. The CDR3 totals 14 residues. The CDR3 region is CASSIRQGNSPLHF. CDR3 nucleotide sequence: TGTGCCAGCAGTATACGACAGGGTAATTCACCCCTCCACTTT.